The next 6 T cell receptor beta chains were all read from a single sample in a study of T cell responses to AZD1222 COVID-19 vaccine. Assay: immunoSEQ multiplex PCR; the TCRdb copy retains only in-frame clones and omits some. The data hold over 150,000 clones, with 80% to 90% observed a single time. The sample in question was peripheral blood, obtained on day 0 of AZD1222 vaccination. Receptors originate from an adult in good health.

This chain joins TRBV4-2 and TRBJ1-2; 9 bases are a match to TRBD1. The CDR3 loop spans 16 amino acids. Germline assignment: CDR1 LGHNA and CDR2 YNFKEQ. J gave up 7 bases and V 1 base, and 10 bases lay outside the gene matches. The CDR3 DNA is TGTGCCAGCAGCCAAGTCGGGGGACAGGGAGACGGTGGCTACACCTTC. Translating it yields CASSQVGGQGDGGYTF.

J is TRBJ1-2 and V is TRBV2, with no clear D. V lost 7 bases, J lost 3 bases, and 12 bases lay in between. Germline V lookup: CDR1 SNHLY, CDR2 FYNNEI. The CDR3 contains 13 residues. CDR3: CASMPWDHYGYTF. Here the CDR3 DNA reads TGTGCCAGCATGCCCTGGGATCACTATGGCTACACCTTC. Looking up the rest from reference TRBV2 and TRBJ1-2 gives the full variable domain: EPEVTQTPSHQVTQMGQEVILRCVPISNHLYFYWYRQILGQKVEFLVSFYNNEISEKSEIFDDQFSVERPDGSNFTLKIRSTKLEDSAMYFCASMPWDHYGYTFGSGTRLTVV.

This chain joins TRBV28 and TRBJ1-4; TRBD1 agrees at 7 bases. Germline V gives CDR1 MDHEN, CDR2 SYDVKM. This CDR3 is built from 18 residues. The J segment lost 8 bases and the V segment lost 3 bases, leaving 18 bases of the junction unmatched. The CDR3: CASSFPQTGRGSGEKLFF. CDR3 nucleotides: TGTGCCAGCAGTTTCCCACAGACAGGGCGCGGTTCGGGGGAAAAACTGTTTTTT.

The rearrangement links TRBV4-2 to TRBJ2-6; no reliable D call. The germline V gene encodes CDR1 LGHNA and CDR2 YNFKEQ. The CDR3 is 15 amino acids. V lost 5 bases and J 0 bases, leaving 8 bases between the germline ends. CDR3 nucleotides: TGTGCCAGCAGCGCTCCCACCTCTGGGGCCAACGTCCTGACTTTC. Translated: CASSAPTSGANVLTF.

The chain joins TRBV7-2 to TRBJ1-1, with D possibly matching TRBD1 (6 bases). Germline assignment: CDR1 SGHTA and CDR2 FQGNSA. The CDR3 length is 17 residues. Deletions cut 3 bases from V and 7 bases from J, with 24 bases between. In DNA form, the CDR3 reads TGTGCCAGCAGCTTCTACGGTGGGACAAAAGAAAGTGGTGAAGCTTTCTTT. It codes for CASSFYGGTKESGEAFF.

The gene calls are TRBV4-1 and TRBJ1-2; 12 positions match TRBD1. J lost 8 bases, V lost 1 base, and 11 bases had no gene match. Germline V gene lookup returns CDR1 MGHRA and CDR2 YSYEKL. The CDR3 has 17 amino acids. The CDR3 DNA reads TGCGCCAGCAGCCAAGGAGCTGGGACAGGGGGCGCGAGAGGCTACACCTTC. It translates to CASSQGAGTGGARGYTF.